This is a list of T cell receptor beta chains from one sample in a study of T cell responses to AZD1222 COVID-19 vaccine. Sequencing used immunoSEQ multiplex PCR; TCRdb keeps in-frame clones, though not all of them. The sample consists of 20,000 or so clones, approximately 81% of them appearing once. The material was peripheral blood, obtained 28 days after the second AZD1222 dose. Receptor source: an adult who received the AZD1222 COVID-19 vaccine. The CDR3 runs from the conserved cysteine through the conserved F or W. The order of the fields is clone size, D gene, V gene, J gene, CDR3 protein, CDR3 DNA. D genes are given only for firm matches. Where a row states a size, it is once, few, many or the class of an expanded clone; other rows omit it.

>NA|NA|TRBV18|TRBJ2-3
CASSPRWGTDTQYF
TGTGCCAGCTCACCAAGGTGGGGCACAGATACGCAGTATTTT
>NA|TRBD1|TRBV29-1|TRBJ1-1
CSGDRENTEAFF
TGCAGCGGTGACAGGGAGAACACTGAAGCTTTCTTT
>NA|TRBD2|TRBV10-3|TRBJ2-7
CAISDLLAGVNEQYF
TGTGCCATCAGTGACCTACTAGCGGGAGTTAACGAGCAGTACTTC
>NA|TRBD1|TRBV7-9|TRBJ1-2
CASSIYAGQGHGYTF
TGTGCCAGCAGCATTTACGCGGGACAGGGACATGGCTACACCTTC
>NA|TRBD1|TRBV30|TRBJ2-7
CAWSGGQSYEQYF
TGTGCCTGGAGTGGGGGACAGTCCTACGAGCAGTACTTC
>NA|TRBD1|TRBV5-1|TRBJ1-1
CASSIGTENTEAFF
TGCGCCAGCAGCATAGGGACAGAAAACACTGAAGCTTTCTTT
>NA|NA|TRBV18|TRBJ2-7
CASSPPETYEQYF
TGTGCCAGCTCACCACCAGAAACCTACGAGCAGTACTTC
>NA|NA|TRBV20-1|TRBJ2-7
CSARMAYEQYF
TGCAGTGCTAGAATGGCCTACGAGCAGTACTTC
>few|NA|TRBV9|TRBJ2-7
CASSVRGLDEQYF
TGTGCCAGCAGCGTGAGAGGGCTCGACGAGCAGTACTTC
>NA|NA|TRBV11-3|TRBJ1-3
CASSLSFGLNSGNTIYF
TGTGCCAGCAGCTTATCCTTTGGACTCAACTCTGGAAACACCATATATTTT
>once|TRBD2|TRBV30|TRBJ2-3
CAWSEAGVPDTQYF
TGTGCCTGGAGCGAAGCGGGAGTTCCAGATACGCAGTATTTT
>NA|NA|TRBV7-6|TRBJ1-1
CASSSQMNTEAFF
TGTGCCAGCAGCTCACAGATGAACACTGAAGCTTTCTTT
>NA|NA|TRBV4-2|TRBJ1-6
CASSQVAGPLNSPLHF
TGTGCCAGCAGCCAAGTAGCCGGGCCCCTGAATTCACCCCTCCACTTT
>NA|TRBD1|TRBV11-2|TRBJ1-4
CASSLTGVNEKLFF
TGTGCCAGCAGCTTGACAGGGGTTAATGAAAAACTGTTTTTT
>once|TRBD2|TRBV11-2|TRBJ2-7
CASSTGTRILYEQYF
TGTGCCAGCAGCACCGGGACTAGGATTTTGTACGAGCAGTACTTC
>NA|TRBD1|TRBV7-8|TRBJ1-2
CASSLTGGNYGYTF
TGTGCCAGCAGCTTAACAGGGGGGAACTATGGCTACACCTTC
>NA|NA|TRBV5-4|TRBJ1-2
CASSLGTGPRYGYTF
TGTGCCAGCAGCTTGGGAACGGGGCCCCGATATGGCTACACCTTC
>NA|TRBD2|TRBV5-1|TRBJ2-3
CASSEAVAGVTDTQYF
TGCGCCAGCAGCGAAGCGGTAGCGGGAGTTACAGATACGCAGTATTTT
>NA|NA|TRBV9|TRBJ2-3
CASTARDSPTDTQYF
TGTGCCAGCACCGCCCGGGACTCACCCACAGATACGCAGTATTTT
>NA|TRBD1|TRBV19|TRBJ1-5
CASSIIASTGKRGISNQPQHF
TGTGCCAGTAGTATAATAGCATCGACAGGGAAGAGGGGTATAAGCAATCAGCCCCAGCATTTT
>NA|TRBD2|TRBV7-3|TRBJ2-1
CASSVAGDRWNEQFF
TGTGCCAGCAGCGTAGCGGGAGATCGGTGGAATGAGCAGTTCTTC
>NA|NA|TRBV6-2/TRBV6-3|TRBJ1-2
CASSYSIQGDYGYTF
TGTGCCAGCAGTTACTCGATCCAGGGCGACTATGGCTACACCTTC
>once|NA|TRBV5-1|TRBJ2-2
CASSLVEGGELFF
TGCGCCAGCAGCTTGGTTGAGGGCGGGGAGCTGTTTTTT
>NA|NA|TRBV30|TRBJ1-2
CAWSSQTGGYTF
TGTGCCTGGAGTAGCCAAACAGGGGGCTACACCTTC
>NA|NA|TRBV19|TRBJ1-1
CASSIQDFSPEAFF
TGTGCCAGTAGTATCCAGGATTTCAGTCCTGAAGCTTTCTTT
>once|NA|TRBV19|TRBJ2-1
CASSTSGGRAEQFF
TGTGCCAGTAGTACCTCCGGGGGAAGGGCTGAGCAGTTCTTC
>NA|TRBD2|TRBV18|TRBJ2-3
CASSPRLAPTDTQYF
TGTGCCAGCTCACCTCGACTAGCGCCCACAGATACGCAGTATTTT
>NA|NA|TRBV21-1|TRBJ1-4
CARGTDYNEKLFF
TGTGCCAGAGGGACAGATTATAATGAAAAACTGTTTTTT
>NA|NA|TRBV7-2|TRBJ1-1
CASSLEGDTEAFF
TGTGCCAGCAGCTTAGAGGGGGACACTGAAGCTTTCTTT
>NA|NA|TRBV5-1|TRBJ1-1
CASSSTENTEAFF
TGCGCCAGCAGTTCCACAGAGAACACTGAAGCTTTCTTT
>NA|TRBD1|TRBV6-1|TRBJ2-7
CASSEGPGTGQEQYF
TGTGCCAGCAGTGAGGGGCCTGGGACAGGCCAAGAGCAGTACTTC
>once|NA|TRBV21-1|TRBJ2-7
CAGKMCGAYEQYF
TGTGCCGGCAAAATGTGCGGGGCATACGAGCAGTACTTC
>few|NA|TRBV6-2/TRBV6-3|TRBJ2-7
CASSSLAQSSYEQYF
TGTGCCAGCAGTTCCCTAGCTCAGAGCTCCTACGAGCAGTACTTC
>NA|NA|TRBV28|TRBJ2-1
CASTRDSGIDEQFF
TGTGCCAGCACCCGGGACAGCGGGATCGATGAGCAGTTCTTC
>NA|NA|TRBV19|TRBJ1-5
CASSTGRSNQPQHF
TGTGCCAGTAGTACCGGACGCTCCAATCAGCCCCAGCATTTT
>NA|NA|TRBV7-2|TRBJ1-1
CASSLRTANTEAFF
TGTGCCAGCAGCCTCCGGACAGCGAACACTGAAGCTTTCTTT
>NA|NA|TRBV6-5|TRBJ2-5
CASSSTGGQETQYF
TGTGCCAGCAGTTCTACAGGCGGCCAAGAGACCCAGTACTTC
>NA|NA|TRBV14|TRBJ2-2
CASSQEARLRAGELFF
TGTGCCAGCAGCCAAGAGGCTCGTCTACGGGCCGGGGAGCTGTTTTTT
>medium-sized|NA|TRBV11-2|TRBJ2-5
CASSPISPLNSPETQYF
TGTGCCAGCAGCCCTATATCCCCATTGAATTCACCAGAGACCCAGTACTTC
>NA|NA|TRBV10-1|TRBJ2-2
CASSDGQFTGELFF
TGCGCCAGCAGTGATGGGCAATTCACCGGGGAGCTGTTTTTT
>NA|TRBD1|TRBV7-2|TRBJ1-6
CASNQGQGRSPLHF
TGTGCCAGCAACCAGGGACAGGGTCGTTCACCCCTCCACTTT
>NA|NA|TRBV28|TRBJ1-4
CASRLEGFGEKLFF
TGTGCCAGCAGGTTGGAGGGGTTTGGGGAAAAACTGTTTTTT
>once|NA|TRBV9|TRBJ2-1
CASSGHARGSYNEQFF
TGTGCCAGCAGCGGACACGCGCGTGGGTCCTACAATGAGCAGTTCTTC
>NA|NA|TRBV30|TRBJ2-1
CAWTGSSSYNEQFF
TGTGCCTGGACTGGGTCGAGCTCCTACAATGAGCAGTTCTTC
>NA|NA|TRBV2|TRBJ2-1
CASTIPHYWKNEQFF
TGTGCCAGCACCATACCACATTACTGGAAGAATGAGCAGTTCTTC
>NA|NA|TRBV10-1|TRBJ1-6
CASSVAGNNSPLHF
TGCGCCAGCAGTGTAGCAGGAAATAATTCACCCCTCCACTTT
>NA|TRBD1|TRBV19|TRBJ1-4
CASRGGGTGPEKLFF
TGTGCCAGTAGGGGAGGGGGGACAGGGCCTGAAAAACTGTTTTTT
>NA|TRBD1|TRBV20-1|TRBJ2-3
CSASPRGNVDTQYF
TGCAGTGCTAGTCCCAGGGGGAACGTGGATACGCAGTATTTT
>NA|TRBD2|TRBV4-3|TRBJ2-7
CASSQLAGDAWEQYF
TGCGCCAGCAGCCAGTTAGCGGGGGACGCCTGGGAGCAGTACTTC
>NA|NA|TRBV6-5|TRBJ1-1
CASSYSGGFAEAFF
TGTGCCAGCAGTTACTCGGGGGGGTTCGCTGAAGCTTTCTTT
>NA|NA|TRBV7-2|TRBJ1-1
CASSRGVNTEAFF
TGTGCCAGCAGCCGAGGGGTGAACACTGAAGCTTTCTTT
>NA|TRBD1|TRBV6-2/TRBV6-3|TRBJ1-2
CASSTGQGIYGYTF
TGTGCCAGCAGCACAGGACAGGGCATCTATGGCTACACCTTC
>NA|NA|TRBV19|TRBJ2-7
CASSPRTGSYEQYF
TGTGCCAGTAGTCCTCGGACGGGCTCCTACGAGCAGTACTTC